Following are 10 T cell receptor beta chains from one sample sequenced in a study of cytomegalovirus exposure and HLA in healthy donors (TCRdb year 2017). Preparation of the library involved the immunoSEQ multiplex PCR assay. A mixture of 60 forward primers for TCR Vbeta segments and 13 reverse primers for TCR Jbeta segments was used in the multiplex PCR. What TCRdb holds here is the immuneACCESS table cut down to in-frame rearrangements. Part of the clones is not present; checked against another copy, under half of the missing clones reflect an unresolved V gene, and the others are unexplained. For this sample the table gives 100,000 or so clones, of which about 80% were detected only once. Clones ranked in the top ten supply roughly 4% of the sample. The source material was PBMCs. The receptors originated from a middle-aged man in good health and CMV-seronegative.

This chain uses TRBV2 with TRBJ1-1; perhaps TRBD1 as D (5 bases). CDR1 is SNHLY, CDR2 FYNNEI, per germline. CDR3 size: 13 residues. Trimming cost V 6 bases and J 4 bases, with 12 bases left between them. The CDR3 coding sequence is TGTGCCAGCAGGGTAGACAGAGGCACTGAAGCTTTCTTT. The encoded protein is CASRVDRGTEAFF.

The chain combines TRBV7-2 with TRBJ2-1; possibly TRBD2 for D (6 bases). CDR1 and CDR2 (germline): SGHTA, FQGNSA. This CDR3 contains 16 residues. V was clipped by 5 bases and J by 0 bases, with 14 bases between them. This CDR3 is CASSRGGAASYNEQFF. The DNA for the CDR3 is TGTGCCAGCAGCCGAGGAGGGGCGGCCTCCTACAATGAGCAGTTCTTC.

This chain uses TRBV19 with TRBJ2-5; 8 bases line up with TRBD1. Germline V lookup: CDR1 LNHDA, CDR2 SQIVND (reference sequence). The CDR3 is 15 residues long. V was pared by 5 bases and J by 9 bases, with 14 bases of the junction left unmatched. As DNA, the CDR3 is TGTGCCAGTAGTGTAGGACAGGGAGGAATTTGGGCCCAGTACTTC. Protein product: CASSVGQGGIWAQYF.

This chain connects TRBV6-4 to TRBJ1-6; 7 bases line up with TRBD1. Trimming removed 5 bases from V and 8 bases from J; junction bases left unmatched: 9. In germline, CDR1 is MRHNA, CDR2 SNTAGT. CDR3 length: 15 residues. Here the CDR3 DNA reads TGTGCCAGCAGTTACCATGGCAGGGGGGATTCACCCCTCCACTTT. This sequence encodes CASSYHGRGDSPLHF.

The chain joins TRBV5-1 to TRBJ2-7, with 7 nucleotides matching TRBD1. Looked up from germline, CDR1 is SGHRS and CDR2 is YFSETQ. The length of the CDR3 is 14 residues. After removal of 7 bases from V and 0 bases from J, the junction contained 7 bases not matched to a gene. As DNA, the CDR3 is TGCGCCAGCTTTACAGGGGACGCCTCCTACGAGCAGTACTTC. Encoded protein: CASFTGDASYEQYF.

The CDR3 nucleotides are TGCGCCAGCAGCTTGCGGTTTACTAGCGGCTCCTACGAGCAGTACTTC. The encoded protein is CASSLRFTSGSYEQYF. The rearrangement links TRBV5-1 to TRBJ2-7, with 8 bases identical to TRBD2. CDR1 and CDR2 from the germline V gene are SGHRS and YFSETQ. After removal of 1 base from V and 0 bases from J, the junction contained 6 bases not matched to a gene. The length of the CDR3 is 16 residues.

A few counts support this clone. The chain recombines TRBV27 with TRBJ2-3; TRBD2 matches at 12 bases. The CDR3 sequence is 16 residues long. Germline trimming cut 4 bases from V and 2 bases from J; bases unmatched to any gene: 4. Germline CDR1 reads MNHEY; CDR2 reads SMNVEV (reference sequence). The CDR3 protein is CASSSRTSGATDTQYF. The DNA of the CDR3 is TGTGCCAGCAGTTCCCGGACTAGCGGGGCCACAGATACGCAGTATTTT.

This chain connects TRBV6-1 to TRBJ2-6, with 7 bases lining up with TRBD1. From germline, CDR1 is MNHNS and CDR2 SASEGT. The CDR3 contains 14 residues. V shed 5 bases and J 9 bases; nucleotides not matched to a gene: 7. The CDR3 DNA reads as TGTGCCAGCAGTCGGACAGGTACGGTCAACGTCCTGACTTTC. Encoded protein: CASSRTGTVNVLTF.

Of note for this clone: The identical CDR3 is also encoded by other nucleotide sequences in the sample. The chain combines TRBV29-1 with TRBJ2-3; D is perhaps TRBD1 (7 bases). This CDR3 is 15 amino acids long. Germline V lookup: CDR1 SQVTM, CDR2 ANQGSEA. Trimming took 7 bases from V and 1 from J, leaving 18 bases between them. CDR3 nucleotide sequence: TGCAGCGCCGGAGGGGGCAGGGGCCGCACAGATACGCAGTATTTT. Protein sequence: CSAGGGRGRTDTQYF.

The V gene is TRBV5-5, the J gene TRBJ1-5; D is uncertain. The CDR3 has 13 amino acids. CDR1 and CDR2 (germline): SGHKS, YYEKEE (reference sequence). Trimming removed 1 base at V and 3 bases at J, with 5 bases between. The CDR3 nucleotides read TGTGCCAGCAGCTTGAGCGTCAATCAGCCCCAGCATTTT. Its translation: CASSLSVNQPQHF.